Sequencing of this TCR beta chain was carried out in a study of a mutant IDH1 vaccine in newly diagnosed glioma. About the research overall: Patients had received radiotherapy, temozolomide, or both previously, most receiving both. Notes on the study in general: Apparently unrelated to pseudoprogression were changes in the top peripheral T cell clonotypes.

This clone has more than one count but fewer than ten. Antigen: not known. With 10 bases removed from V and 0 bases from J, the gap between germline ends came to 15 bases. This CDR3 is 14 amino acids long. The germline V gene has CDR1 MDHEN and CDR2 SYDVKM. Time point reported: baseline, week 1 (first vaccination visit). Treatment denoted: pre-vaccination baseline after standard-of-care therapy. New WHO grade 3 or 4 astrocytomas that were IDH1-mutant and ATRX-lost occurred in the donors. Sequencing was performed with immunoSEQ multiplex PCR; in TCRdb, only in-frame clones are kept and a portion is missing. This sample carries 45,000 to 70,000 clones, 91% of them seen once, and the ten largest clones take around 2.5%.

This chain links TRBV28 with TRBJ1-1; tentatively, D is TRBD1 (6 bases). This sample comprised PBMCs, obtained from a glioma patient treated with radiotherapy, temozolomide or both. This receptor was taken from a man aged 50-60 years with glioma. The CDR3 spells CATGGPTMNTEAFF. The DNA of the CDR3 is TGTGCCACCGGGGGCCCGACTATGAACACTGAAGCTTTCTTT.